Each of the 23 T cell receptor beta chains below was sequenced from the same sample in a study of blood T cell repertoires in COVID-19. The data were produced by immunoSEQ multiplex PCR, yet TCRdb's version contains in-frame clones alone and is incomplete. The sample has about 55,000 clones, approximately 85% seen once; the top ten hold over 9.5%. Sequenced sample: peripheral blood. The receptors derive from a human donor in a cohort sampled during active COVID-19.

The chain is built from TRBV29-1 and TRBJ2-3, with TRBD2 matching over 8 bases. After removal of 5 bases from V and 6 bases from J, the junction contained 7 bases not matched to a gene. This CDR3 region has 13 residues. Germline V gene sequence: CDR1 SQVTM, CDR2 ANQGSEA. In DNA, the CDR3 is TGCAGCGTTTCGGGAGGGCCAAGGGATACGCAGTATTTT. Its protein is CSVSGGPRDTQYF.

The V call is TRBV14, the J call TRBJ2-7; 7 bases are shared with TRBD1. Trimming at V came to 1 base and at J to 0 bases, leaving 3 bases not matched to a gene. The CDR3 consists of 15 residues. Germline CDR1 reads SGHDN; CDR2 reads FVKESK. CDR3 in DNA: TGTGCCAGCAGCCAAGTCGGGACAGTCTCCTACGAGCAGTACTTC. It codes for CASSQVGTVSYEQYF.

This rearrangement joins TRBV5-1 to TRBJ2-7, with 12 bases matching TRBD1. This CDR3 has 14 residues. V gave up 7 bases and J gave up 8 bases; unmatched junction bases: 10. The V gene's germline CDR1 is SGHRS and CDR2 YFSETQ. The CDR3 here is CASFTGTGGEQQYF. CDR3 coding DNA: TGCGCCAGCTTCACCGGGACAGGGGGCGAACAGCAGTACTTC.

The genes are TRBV6-6 and TRBJ2-7; the D is unclear. V was shortened by 8 bases and J by 3 bases, with 11 bases between the two germline ends. The CDR3 is 12 amino acids. The germline CDR1 and CDR2 sequences are MNHNY and SVGAGI (reference sequence). The CDR3 loop reads CASSRLDYEQYF. The CDR3 region has the DNA TGTGCCAGCTCGAGGTTGGACTACGAGCAGTACTTC.

The genes are TRBV15 and TRBJ2-5; D is unclear. This CDR3 region has 15 residues. The germline V gene encodes CDR1 LNHNV and CDR2 YYDKDF (reference sequence). V lost 0 bases and J lost 4, with 12 bases in between. The CDR3 bases are TGTGCCACCAGCAGAGATTCCCAGTTCCCAGAGACCCAGTACTTC. It specifies CATSRDSQFPETQYF.

The chain combines TRBV7-8 with TRBJ2-7; possible D gene TRBD2, 6 bases. Trimming left V 4 bases short and J 3 bases short, with 13 bases between. This CDR3 comprises 14 residues. Per the germline V gene, CDR1 is SGHVS and CDR2 is FQNEAQ. Here the CDR3 reads CASSSPEGGYEQYF. CDR3 DNA sequence: TGTGCCAGCAGCTCCCCTGAGGGAGGCTACGAGCAGTACTTC.

The table lists this clone with a count of one. The chain carries TRBV5-6 and TRBJ1-3, with D possibly being TRBD1 (5 bases). This CDR3 has 16 residues. V was pared by 0 bases and J by 0 bases, with 10 bases between. From germline, CDR1 is SGHDT and CDR2 YYEEEE. In DNA, the CDR3 is TGTGCCAGCAGCTTGGTCAGGGCCCCCTCTGGAAACACCATATATTTT. Its translation: CASSLVRAPSGNTIYF.

V is TRBV18 and J is TRBJ2-2; D ambiguous. Trimming shortened V by 1 base and J by 3 bases, and 9 bases separated the two germline ends. The CDR3 sequence is 15 residues long. Germline CDR1 reads KGHSH; CDR2 reads LQKENI. The CDR3 DNA reads TGTGCCAGCTCACCACAGACTTGGTACACCGGGGAGCTGTTTTTT. Amino acids: CASSPQTWYTGELFF.

V and J are TRBV11-3 and TRBJ2-3; D not resolved. This CDR3 spans 13 amino acids. From germline, CDR1 is SGHNT and CDR2 YENEEA. The V and J ends lost 3 bases and 6 bases respectively, with 10 bases between them. The CDR3 nucleotides read TGTGCCAGCAGCTTGAGCGACGGGGATACGCAGTATTTT. The encoded protein is CASSLSDGDTQYF.

The chain links TRBV11-2 to TRBJ2-1; D call uncertain. V was pared by 7 bases and J by 0 bases, with 16 bases between. The CDR3 totals 16 residues. Germline V gene lookup returns CDR1 SGHAT and CDR2 FQNNGV. For the CDR3, the DNA is TGTGCCAGCACCTTTAAACCTGATAGCTCCTACAATGAGCAGTTCTTC. Amino acid sequence: CASTFKPDSSYNEQFF.

Here the CDR3 reads CASSKGQPSTDTQYF. In DNA, the CDR3 is TGTGCCAGCAGCAAAGGACAGCCGAGCACAGATACGCAGTATTTT. The chain has TRBV7-2 and TRBJ2-3, with D possibly TRBD1 on 6 matching bases. Trimming took off 5 bases at V and 0 bases at J, with 12 bases between the two ends. This CDR3 is built from 15 residues. Germline V gene sequence: CDR1 SGHTA, CDR2 FQGNSA.

CDR3 DNA sequence: TGTGCCAGCAGGGGGGGTTACGAGCAGTACTTC. This gives the protein CASRGGYEQYF. V gene TRBV27 combines with J gene TRBJ2-7, with D tentatively TRBD2 (6 bases). V lost 6 bases and J 4 bases, leaving 7 bases between the germline ends. The CDR3 has 11 amino acids. Per the germline V gene, CDR1 is MNHEY and CDR2 is SMNVEV (reference sequence).

This clone has just a few counts. The rearrangement joins TRBV3-1 (or the pseudogene TRBV3-2) to TRBJ1-2, with D possibly being TRBD1 (6 bases). V lost 1 base and J lost 7, with 13 bases in between. Germline V CDR1 and CDR2: LGHDT, YNNKEL (reference sequence). The CDR3 loop spans 14 amino acids. CDR3 nucleotides: TGTGCCAGCAGCCAAGGAACAGGGTCATCTGGCTACACCTTC. Translated: CASSQGTGSSGYTF.

The CDR3 loop reads CATSDGTSGTYEQYF. CDR3 nucleotide sequence: TGTGCCACCAGTGATGGGACTAGCGGTACCTACGAGCAGTACTTC. The V call is TRBV24-1, the J call TRBJ2-7, with 11 bases that match TRBD2. Losses at the gene ends were 3 bases for V and 2 bases for J; bases not matched to a gene: 2. Germline CDR1 KGHDR, CDR2 SFDVKD. The CDR3 is 15 residues long.

This chain links TRBV20-1 with TRBJ1-2; tentatively, D is TRBD1 (6 bases). The CDR3 is 15 amino acids. V was cut by 3 bases and J by 8 bases, with 22 bases left in between. Germline assignment: CDR1 DFQATT and CDR2 SNEGSKA (reference sequence). CDR3 sequence: CSASYTPQGREGYTF. The CDR3 DNA follows: TGCAGTGCTAGTTATACCCCTCAGGGGAGGGAGGGCTACACCTTC.

This clone has only a few counts. This rearrangement joins TRBV20-1 to TRBJ1-1; perhaps TRBD1 as D (5 bases). Germline CDR1 is DFQATT and CDR2 is SNEGSKA (reference sequence). This CDR3 is 11 amino acids long. Written as DNA, the CDR3 is TGCAGGGGGGGGACGTCCACTGAAGCTTTCTTT. This sequence encodes CRGGTSTEAFF.

The gene calls are TRBV27 and TRBJ2-1; TRBD1 matches 7 bases. This CDR3 has 12 amino acids. Unmatched junction bases numbered 11, after V lost 6 bases and J lost 15 bases. Per germline, CDR1 MNHEY and CDR2 SMNVEV (reference sequence). DNA for the CDR3: TGTGCCAGCAGCACGACAGGGACCAGGAGGTTCTTC. Its protein product is CASSTTGTRRFF.

The chain has TRBV10-3 and TRBJ1-4; perhaps TRBD1 as D (5 bases). Germline V CDR1 and CDR2: ENHRY, SYGVKD. V shed 3 bases and J shed 5 bases, with 10 bases lying between them. This CDR3 contains 14 residues. CDR3 amino acids: CAISERKGNEKLFF. The CDR3 coding sequence is TGTGCCATCAGTGAACGGAAGGGGAATGAAAAACTGTTTTTT.

This clone was seen a handful of times. The chain's CDR3 is CASSVSGQKDNEQFF. In DNA, the CDR3 is TGTGCCAGCAGTGTGTCGGGACAGAAAGACAATGAGCAGTTCTTC. The chain employs TRBV6-4 and TRBJ2-1, with 7 bases that match TRBD1. With 4 bases clipped from V and 5 bases from J, the junction kept 8 bases outside the gene matches. Germline V gives CDR1 MRHNA, CDR2 SNTAGT. The CDR3 runs 15 residues.

This chain links TRBV30 with TRBJ1-1; tentative D call: TRBD1 (5 bases). This CDR3 spans 14 amino acids. Deletions cut 0 bases from V and 1 base from J, with 9 bases between. Germline V gene sequence: CDR1 GTSNPN, CDR2 SVGIG (reference sequence). The CDR3 DNA reads as TGTGCCTGGAGTGTATGGCAGGGGAACACTGAAGCTTTCTTT. Its translation: CAWSVWQGNTEAFF.

The J gene is TRBJ1-5, the V gene TRBV11-2, with 9 bases matching TRBD1. The CDR3 runs 14 residues. The V segment lost 5 bases and the J segment 8 bases; nucleotides outside the gene matches: 7. CDR1 is SGHAT, CDR2 FQNNGV, per germline. CDR3 loop: CASSVTGGIEPQHF. Here the CDR3 DNA reads TGTGCCAGCAGCGTCACAGGGGGCATTGAGCCCCAGCATTTT.

This clone was counted only a few times. The J gene is TRBJ2-7, the V gene TRBV29-1; 8 nucleotides align to TRBD1. J gave up 3 bases and V 0 bases, and 4 bases lay outside the gene matches. Germline assignment: CDR1 SQVTM and CDR2 ANQGSEA. This CDR3 is built from 14 residues. The CDR3 here is CSVEEGDRGYEQYF. The CDR3 DNA is TGCAGCGTTGAAGAGGGAGACAGGGGCTACGAGCAGTACTTC.

The V and J genes are TRBV11-3 and TRBJ1-5; the D is unclear. The CDR3 sequence is 18 residues long. Germline V CDR1 and CDR2: SGHNT, YENEEA. V lost 5 bases to trimming and J lost 2 bases, with 22 bases between them. DNA for the CDR3: TGTGCCAGCAGCCCAAGACGAGAACCGACAATAGGCAATCAGCCCCAGCATTTT. This gives the protein CASSPRREPTIGNQPQHF.